Below, 15 T cell receptor beta chains from the same sample are listed, as sequenced in a study of blood T cell repertoires in COVID-19. Only in-frame clones appear in the TCRdb table, and some are missing; sequencing was by immunoSEQ multiplex PCR. Of about 81,000 clones detected, about 80% appear once; the ten largest clones hold approximately 4.4%. What was sequenced was peripheral blood. The receptors stem from a woman between 50 and 59 years old with acute or convalescent COVID-19.

The gene calls are TRBV6-6 and TRBJ1-2; D is uncertain. The germline V gene has CDR1 MNHNY and CDR2 SVGAGI (reference sequence). The CDR3 contains 14 residues. V was clipped by 3 bases and J by 0 bases, with 8 bases between them. CDR3: CASSYGAANYGYTF. The CDR3 coding sequence is TGTGCCAGCAGTTATGGTGCAGCTAACTATGGCTACACCTTC.

This chain joins TRBV9 and TRBJ2-3; 8 positions agree with TRBD1. J lost 3 bases, V lost 3 bases, and 9 bases had no gene match. The CDR3 has 16 residues. Germline V gene sequence: CDR1 SGDLS, CDR2 YYNGEE. CDR3: CASSAGQGRWTDTQYF. CDR3 DNA sequence: TGTGCCAGCAGCGCCGGACAGGGAAGATGGACAGATACGCAGTATTTT.

This chain uses TRBV5-8 with TRBJ1-5; possibly TRBD1 for D (6 bases). Deletions cut 6 bases from V and 4 bases from J, with 11 bases between. Germline CDR1 and CDR2: SGHTS and YDEGEE. The CDR3 length is 13 residues. CDR3 sequence: CASNRDGNQPQHF. The CDR3 DNA reads as TGTGCCAGCAACAGGGACGGGAATCAGCCCCAGCATTTT.

The rearrangement joins TRBV27 to TRBJ1-1, with a weak D call TRBD1 (5 bases). Germline lookup yields CDR1 MNHEY and CDR2 SMNVEV (reference sequence). This CDR3 spans 13 amino acids. Trimming cost V 6 bases and J 0 bases, with 8 bases left between them. As DNA, the CDR3 is TGTGCCAGCAGGTGGGACTTGAACACTGAAGCTTTCTTT. Its translation: CASRWDLNTEAFF.

This clone appeared a few times. The chain employs TRBV4-1 and TRBJ2-3, with TRBD1 matching over 10 bases. In germline, CDR1 is MGHRA, CDR2 YSYEKL. J gave up 3 bases and V 4 bases, and 16 bases lay outside the gene matches. The CDR3 has 19 amino acids. CDR3 amino acids: CASSPYWDRGELRTDTQYF. Written as DNA, the CDR3 is TGCGCCAGCAGCCCCTACTGGGACAGGGGAGAATTGAGGACAGATACGCAGTATTTT.

This clone was detected once. The chain joins TRBV5-6 to TRBJ2-2; the D is unclear. The CDR3 has 12 residues. Trimming removed 4 bases at V and 4 bases at J, with 5 bases between. Germline loops: CDR1 SGHDT, CDR2 YYEEEE. The CDR3 loop reads CASSLSTGELFF. DNA of the CDR3: TGTGCCAGCAGCCTGAGCACCGGGGAGCTGTTTTTT.

J is TRBJ1-4 and V is TRBV28, with 7 positions matching TRBD1. The CDR3 spans 13 residues. J was trimmed by 7 bases and V by 5 bases; bases with no gene match: 4. Germline CDR1 is MDHEN and CDR2 is SYDVKM. The CDR3 spells CASSGGGVEKLFF. DNA of the CDR3: TGTGCCAGCAGTGGAGGGGGCGTTGAAAAACTGTTTTTT.

V and J are TRBV28 and TRBJ1-2; D call uncertain. V lost 4 bases and J 3 bases, leaving 3 bases between the germline ends. The CDR3 sequence is 11 residues long. Germline V lookup: CDR1 MDHEN, CDR2 SYDVKM. CDR3 region: CASSSDYGYTF. The CDR3 DNA sequence: TGTGCCAGCAGTTCTGACTATGGCTACACCTTC.

The chain carries TRBV2 and TRBJ1-2; TRBD1 agrees at 8 bases. V was clipped by 8 bases and J by 4 bases; unmatched bases: 9. Germline-derived CDR1 and CDR2 are SNHLY and FYNNEI. This CDR3 region has 14 residues. CDR3 bases: TGTGCCAGCTTTTTCCCCGGGACAGGCTATGGCTACACCTTC. It encodes CASFFPGTGYGYTF.

V usage is TRBV7-2 and J usage is TRBJ1-1; D might be TRBD1 (5 bases). The CDR3 is made up of 13 amino acids. Germline loops: CDR1 SGHTA, CDR2 FQGNSA. The V gene lost 3 bases and the J gene lost 5 bases, with 10 bases spanning the gap. The CDR3 spells CASSLFQGTEAFF. The CDR3 bases are TGTGCCAGCAGCTTGTTCCAGGGAACTGAAGCTTTCTTT.

This chain connects TRBV20-1 to TRBJ1-2, with D possibly matching TRBD1 (5 bases). CDR1 and CDR2 (germline): DFQATT, SNEGSKA (reference sequence). The CDR3 has 11 residues. V was shortened by 3 bases and J by 8 bases, with 10 bases between the two germline ends. CDR3 nucleotide sequence: TGCAGTGCTAGCTCAGGGCAAGGCTACACCTTC. Protein sequence: CSASSGQGYTF.

The V gene is TRBV28, the J gene TRBJ2-7; the D gene is possibly TRBD2 (6 bases). The CDR3 extends over 15 amino acids. The V end was cut by 5 bases, the J end by 1 base, with 15 bases between. Germline CDR1 MDHEN, CDR2 SYDVKM. The CDR3 region has the DNA TGTGCCAGCAGTCCAATCCGGGACTGGTCCTACGAGCAGTACTTC. Its protein is CASSPIRDWSYEQYF.

The chain combines TRBV28 with TRBJ2-4; 7 bases fit TRBD1. V was clipped by 6 bases and J by 0 bases; unmatched bases: 8. The germline gives CDR1 MDHEN, CDR2 SYDVKM. This CDR3 spans 16 amino acids. The CDR3: CASSHRTGLAKNIQYF. In DNA, the CDR3 is TGTGCCAGCAGCCACCGGACAGGTTTAGCCAAAAACATTCAGTACTTC.

The genes are TRBV7-2 and TRBJ2-7; perhaps TRBD2 as D (6 bases). In germline, CDR1 is SGHTA, CDR2 FQGNSA. V lost 2 bases, J lost 4 bases, and 15 bases lay in between. The CDR3 totals 15 residues. The CDR3 DNA is TGTGCCAGCAGCTTAAAACCCTCGGGGGAGTACGAGCAGTACTTC. It yields the protein CASSLKPSGEYEQYF.

V and J are TRBV27 and TRBJ1-1; perhaps TRBD1 as D (5 bases). CDR1 and CDR2 (germline): MNHEY, SMNVEV (reference sequence). This CDR3 spans 13 amino acids. Trimming left V 5 bases short and J 10 bases short, with 17 bases between. The CDR3, as DNA: TGTGCCAGCAGTCCCCGGGGGAGAGAGGTAGCTTTCTTT. Its translation is CASSPRGREVAFF.